A single sample is the source of the 14 T cell receptor beta chains below, sequenced in a study of blood T cell repertoires in COVID-19. Using immunoSEQ multiplex PCR, the repertoire was profiled, and TCRdb retains in-frame clones only, with some absent. This table holds about 91,000 clones, 85% to 90% found once. Sequencing input: peripheral blood. The source of these receptors is a woman in her sixties or seventies with acute or convalescent COVID-19.

The chain joins TRBV6-2 or TRBV6-3 to TRBJ2-7; 7 bases are shared with TRBD1. Per germline, CDR1 MNHEY and CDR2 SVGEGT. The CDR3 has 14 amino acids. Trimming at V came to 4 bases and at J to 3 bases, leaving 6 bases not matched to a gene. CDR3 residues: CASSSRDRYYEQYF. DNA for the CDR3: TGTGCCAGCAGTTCTCGGGACAGATACTACGAGCAGTACTTC.

The V and J genes are TRBV4-1 and TRBJ2-3; 9 bases are shared with TRBD2. This CDR3 has 17 amino acids. Germline-derived CDR1 and CDR2 are MGHRA and YSYEKL. Trimming took 2 bases from V and 2 from J; bases not matched to a gene: 8. The CDR3 DNA reads as TGCGCCAGCAGCCAAAGACATGTAGCGGGGGCCACAGATACGCAGTATTTT. As protein: CASSQRHVAGATDTQYF.

This clone was recorded once. J is TRBJ2-7 and V is TRBV4-1; no firm D call. Per the germline V gene, CDR1 is MGHRA and CDR2 is YSYEKL. Trimming removed 4 bases at V and 3 bases at J, with 19 bases between. The CDR3 is 16 amino acids. The CDR3, as DNA: TGCGCCAGCAGCCCCCTCTATCAAGTTGGGCTCTACGAGCAGTACTTC. Protein: CASSPLYQVGLYEQYF.

This chain joins TRBV24-1 and TRBJ2-7; 10 bases fit TRBD1. The trim removed 0 bases at V and 3 bases at J, leaving 1 base unmatched. The CDR3 covers 15 residues. Germline-derived CDR1 and CDR2 are KGHDR and SFDVKD. The chain's CDR3 is CATSDLGTGDYEQYF. CDR3 DNA sequence: TGTGCCACCAGTGATTTGGGGACAGGGGACTACGAGCAGTACTTC.

This clone was observed once. CDR3 DNA sequence: TGCGCCAGCAGCCAAGCAACCAGAGAGACCCAGTACTTC. Translated, it gives CASSQATRETQYF. This chain connects TRBV4-1 to TRBJ2-5; D call uncertain. V dropped 1 base and J dropped 4 bases, with 7 bases sitting between them. Germline V gene sequence: CDR1 MGHRA, CDR2 YSYEKL. This CDR3 comprises 13 residues.

J is TRBJ2-7 and V is TRBV27; D perhaps matches TRBD2 (5 bases). V was pared by 2 bases and J by 4 bases, with 12 bases between. The germline CDR1 and CDR2 sequences are MNHEY and SMNVEV (reference sequence). CDR3 size: 14 residues. CDR3 nucleotides: TGTGCCAGCAGTTTAAGTGGGAGAACTTACGAGCAGTACTTC. Translated, it gives CASSLSGRTYEQYF.

The chain links TRBV9 to TRBJ1-3; 7 nucleotides match TRBD1. Trimming at V came to 6 bases and at J to 0 bases, leaving 12 bases not matched to a gene. Germline CDR1 is SGDLS and CDR2 is YYNGEE. The CDR3 extends over 17 amino acids. CDR3 amino acids: CASTSQSGQLSGNTIYF. The CDR3 bases are TGTGCCAGCACCTCTCAATCGGGACAGCTCTCTGGAAACACCATATATTTT.

The chain combines TRBV9 with TRBJ2-7; tentative D call: TRBD2 (6 bases). CDR3 length: 16 residues. The germline gives CDR1 SGDLS, CDR2 YYNGEE. V lost 0 bases, J lost 4 bases, and 17 bases lay in between. The CDR3 nucleotides read TGTGCCAGCAGCGTAGACTCGGGGGTCATCTTGTACGAGCAGTACTTC. Translating gives CASSVDSGVILYEQYF.

The V gene is TRBV5-1, the J gene TRBJ2-1, with TRBD1 matching 7 bases. The V and J ends lost 4 bases and 1 base, in that order; junction bases with no gene match: 2. This CDR3 region has 14 residues. The germline V gene has CDR1 SGHRS and CDR2 YFSETQ. CDR3 sequence (DNA): TGCGCCAGCAGCCCGGGACAGTCCTACAATGAGCAGTTCTTC. Residues: CASSPGQSYNEQFF. Supplemented by reference TRBV5-1 and TRBJ2-1, the full variable domain reads KAGVTQTPRYLIKTRGQQVTLSCSPISGHRSVSWYQQTPGQGLQFLFEYFSETQRNKGNFPGRFSGRQFSNSRSEMNVSTLELGDSALYLCASSPGQSYNEQFFGPGTRLTVL.

The chain couples TRBV7-9 to TRBJ1-2; a possible D gene is TRBD1 (5 bases). Trimming removed 0 bases from V and 5 bases from J, with 13 bases in between. CDR3 length: 15 residues. Looked up from germline, CDR1 is SEHNR and CDR2 is FQNEAQ (reference sequence). In DNA form, the CDR3 reads TGTGCCAGCAGCTTAGCGCGGGGCAGCAAATATGGCTACACCTTC. Translation gives CASSLARGSKYGYTF.

This rearrangement joins TRBV3-1 (or the pseudogene TRBV3-2) to TRBJ2-1; TRBD2 matches 7 bases. This CDR3 comprises 12 residues. J was trimmed by 9 bases and V by 4 bases; bases with no gene match: 3. Germline V gene sequence: CDR1 LGHDT, CDR2 YNNKEL (reference sequence). The CDR3 protein is CASSPAGFEQFF. DNA of the CDR3: TGTGCCAGCAGCCCAGCGGGGTTTGAGCAGTTCTTC.

The chain carries TRBV6-6 and TRBJ1-1, with no clear D. V lost 9 bases, J lost 1 base, and 15 bases lay in between. The V gene's germline CDR1 is MNHNY and CDR2 SVGAGI (reference sequence). The CDR3 is 14 residues long. CDR3 nucleotide sequence: TGTGCCAGTACCTGGGCTGATGGGAACACTGAAGCTTTCTTT. Protein sequence: CASTWADGNTEAFF.

The CDR3 DNA sequence: TGCAGCGTTGGAGGCTTCCCGTGGGACTATGGCTACACCTTC. This gives the protein CSVGGFPWDYGYTF. This chain links TRBV29-1 with TRBJ1-2; D uncertain. Germline V gives CDR1 SQVTM, CDR2 ANQGSEA. CDR3 length equals 14 residues. V was clipped by 4 bases and J by 3 bases, with 15 bases between them. The full variable domain, in which reference TRBV29-1 and TRBJ1-2 provide the parts outside the CDR3, is SAVISQKPSRDICQRGTSLTIQCQVDSQVTMMFWYRQQPGQSLTLIATANQGSEATYESGFVIDKFPISRPNLTFSTLTVSNMSPEDSSIYLCSVGGFPWDYGYTFGSGTRLTVV.

The chain couples TRBV6-1 to TRBJ2-3; 11 bases are shared with TRBD2. V lost 3 bases to trimming and J lost 4 bases; unmatched junction nucleotides: 12. The CDR3 length is 18 residues. The germline gives CDR1 MNHNS, CDR2 SASEGT. Here the CDR3 reads CASSDRLAGSSWADTQYF. In DNA form, the CDR3 reads TGTGCCAGCAGTGACCGACTAGCGGGGAGTAGTTGGGCAGATACGCAGTATTTT.